This record looks at one T cell receptor (beta chain) sequence and its context. The participants were between roughly 18 and 90 years old and came from roughly 24 US areas. Participants' own reports of clinical history determined their cohort assignment. Each recovered donor of Cohort 3 presented with two negative PCRs, clearance, or symptom resolution. The data originate from a study of blood T cell repertoires in COVID-19. Study summary: Nucleic acid was either cDNA or gDNA, and it came from T cells, B-cell-depleted T cells, or PBMCs.

J gave up 6 bases and V 4 bases, and 3 bases lay outside the gene matches. This CDR3 is 13 amino acids long. CDR1 SQVTM and CDR2 ANQGSEA come from the germline V gene. Profiling relied on immunoSEQ multiplex PCR, and the TCRdb table lists in-frame clones only, not all of them. The sample holds about 190,000 clones, about 82% seen once. The origin of this receptor is a young woman who had recovered from COVID-19. Sequencing was done on a sample of PBMCs or T cells enriched from blood (not recorded which). The chain links TRBV29-1 to TRBJ1-2; 12 bases agree with TRBD1. The CDR3 protein is CSVAGTGGNGYTF. Written as DNA, the CDR3 is TGCAGCGTTGCGGGGACAGGGGGCAATGGCTACACCTTC.